This entry lists 32 T cell receptor beta chains sequenced from one sample in a study of PD-L1 blockade in urothelial cancer. This table comes from immunoSEQ multiplex PCR, and its TCRdb copy is limited to in-frame clones, with some not included. In the table there are 75,000 to 100,000 clones, around 78% of which are singletons. Specified time point: peripheral blood 6 weeks after treatment start. Sequencing was performed on PBMCs, taken around atezolizumab (anti-PD-L1) treatment. Source of these receptors: a man between 65 and 85 years old with urothelial cancer.

This chain connects TRBV30 to TRBJ2-6; D not resolved. V was trimmed by 1 base and J by 4 bases, leaving 11 bases between them. The germline V gene encodes CDR1 GTSNPN and CDR2 SVGIG (reference sequence). The CDR3 covers 15 residues. The CDR3: CAWSGSRAGANVLTF. CDR3 in DNA: TGTGCCTGGAGTGGGAGCAGAGCAGGGGCCAACGTCCTGACTTTC.

The gene calls are TRBV12-5 and TRBJ1-4; 7 nucleotides align to TRBD1. The J segment lost 0 bases and the V segment lost 3 bases, leaving 7 bases of the junction unmatched. Germline lookup yields CDR1 LGHNT and CDR2 FRNRAP. This CDR3 region has 17 residues. The CDR3 bases are TGTGCTAGTGGTTTCGCCGTCGGGACAGCAACTAATGAAAAACTGTTTTTT. It translates to CASGFAVGTATNEKLFF.

The V gene is TRBV19, the J gene TRBJ1-5; D is uncertain. Germline V gene data show CDR1 as LNHDA and CDR2 as SQIVND (reference sequence). The CDR3 spans 14 residues. Trimming pared 9 bases from V and 5 bases from J, leaving 17 bases between. Written as DNA, the CDR3 is TGTGCCAGCAAAGCCCTAAGTGCGCATCAGCCCCAGCATTTT. This encodes CASKALSAHQPQHF.

This clone was picked up a small number of times. The chain employs TRBV11-3 and TRBJ2-7, with TRBD1 identical over 11 bases. The CDR3 sequence is 15 residues long. Per the germline V gene, CDR1 is SGHNT and CDR2 is YENEEA. After removal of 4 bases from V and 7 bases from J, the junction contained 9 bases not matched to a gene. The CDR3 region is CASSSDWTGGREQYF. The CDR3 coding sequence is TGTGCCAGCAGCTCCGATTGGACAGGGGGCAGGGAGCAGTACTTC. Full variable domain (outside the CDR3, taken from reference TRBV11-3 and TRBJ2-7): EAGVVQSPRYKIIEKKQPVAFWCNPISGHNTLYWYLQNLGQGPELLIRYENEEAVDDSQLPKDRFSAERLKGVDSTLKIQPAELGDSAVYLCASSSDWTGGREQYFGPGTRLTVT.

V is TRBV18 and J is TRBJ2-1; no reliable D call. V shed 2 bases and J shed 5 bases, with 10 bases lying between them. Germline values: CDR1 KGHSH, CDR2 LQKENI. The CDR3 runs to 14 residues. CDR3 in DNA: TGTGCCAGCTCACCAGGGTCCAGGAACAATGAGCAGTTCTTC. Protein sequence: CASSPGSRNNEQFF.

This chain joins TRBV11-2 and TRBJ2-5; 13 bases agree with TRBD2. V dropped 5 bases and J dropped 9; count of bases not matched to a gene: 6. Germline V gene lookup returns CDR1 SGHAT and CDR2 FQNNGV. CDR3 length: 14 amino acids. The CDR3 DNA sequence: TGTGCCAGCAGCCAAGGACTAGCGGGAGCTCCCCAGTACTTC. Amino acid sequence: CASSQGLAGAPQYF.

This clone was found a few times. The J gene is TRBJ2-1, the V gene TRBV7-8; 7 bases line up with TRBD1. The germline V gene has CDR1 SGHVS and CDR2 FQNEAQ. Trimming cost V 4 bases and J 6 bases; bases outside gene matches: 9. The CDR3 is 15 residues long. The CDR3 sequence: CASSSRQGPSNEQFF. CDR3 DNA sequence: TGTGCCAGCAGCTCCAGACAGGGTCCCTCCAATGAGCAGTTCTTC.

The chain couples TRBV6-5 to TRBJ1-4; D possibly corresponds to TRBD1 (5 bases). V was pared by 6 bases and J by 6 bases, with 17 bases between. In germline, CDR1 is MNHEY, CDR2 SVGAGI. This CDR3 is built from 15 residues. The CDR3 protein is CASRPQGLLDEKLFF. For the CDR3, the DNA is TGTGCCAGCAGACCGCAGGGTCTTCTGGATGAAAAACTGTTTTTT.

J is TRBJ1-2 and V is TRBV5-4, with D uncertain. Trimming took off 0 bases at V and 4 bases at J, with 10 bases between the two ends. The CDR3 has 14 amino acids. Germline V CDR1 and CDR2: SGHNT, YYREEE (reference sequence). CDR3 in amino acids: CASSLEEGIYGYTF. The CDR3 DNA is TGTGCCAGCAGCTTGGAGGAGGGTATCTATGGCTACACCTTC.

This clone was observed once. The rearrangement uses TRBV2 and TRBJ1-4; 9 bases line up with TRBD1. V lost 7 bases, J lost 1 base, and 13 bases stayed unmatched. Germline CDR1 is SNHLY and CDR2 is FYNNEI. The CDR3 spans 18 residues. CDR3 bases: TGTGCCAGCAAGGGACAGGGCGAGGTTCCTTTAACTAATGAAAAACTGTTTTTT. As protein: CASKGQGEVPLTNEKLFF.

This clone was picked up one time. The chain recombines TRBV27 with TRBJ1-3; weak D call: TRBD1 (5 bases). V lost 0 bases and J lost 4, with 16 bases in between. The CDR3 contains 17 residues. Germline V gene lookup returns CDR1 MNHEY and CDR2 SMNVEV (reference sequence). CDR3 sequence (DNA): TGTGCCAGCAGTTTATCGGGCGGCCCAGGGAAAGGAAACACCATATATTTT. As protein: CASSLSGGPGKGNTIYF.

The chain combines TRBV15 with TRBJ2-1, with TRBD1 matching 8 bases. Germline V gene sequence: CDR1 LNHNV, CDR2 YYDKDF (reference sequence). The junction had 4 bases not matched to a gene; V was cut back by 1 base and J by 2 bases. The CDR3 runs to 16 residues. The DNA for the CDR3 is TGTGCCACCAGCAGAGGAGACAGGGGCCCCTACAATGAGCAGTTCTTC. It translates to CATSRGDRGPYNEQFF.

The CDR3 spells CASSATRANYGYTF. The DNA of the CDR3 is TGTGCCAGTAGCGCGACAAGAGCTAACTATGGCTACACCTTC. The V gene is TRBV19, the J gene TRBJ1-2; unclear D gene. The CDR3 consists of 14 residues. Germline V gene lookup returns CDR1 LNHDA and CDR2 SQIVND (reference sequence). Trimming took 6 bases from V and 0 from J, leaving 11 bases between them.

This clone was counted only a few times. V usage is TRBV5-4 and J usage is TRBJ2-3; TRBD2 matches at 7 bases. Germline values: CDR1 SGHNT, CDR2 YYREEE (reference sequence). With 4 bases clipped from V and 6 bases from J, the junction kept 11 bases outside the gene matches. The CDR3 covers 15 residues. CDR3 loop: CASSLVRGSVDTQYF. In DNA form, the CDR3 reads TGTGCCAGCAGCCTGGTGCGGGGGAGTGTTGATACGCAGTATTTT.

The chain joins TRBV7-6 to TRBJ1-2; a weak D match, TRBD1 (6 bases). This CDR3 is built from 13 residues. In germline, CDR1 is SGHVS, CDR2 FNYEAQ. V was clipped by 2 bases and J by 7 bases, with 11 bases between them. The CDR3: CASSLSRGGGYTF. The CDR3 bases are TGTGCCAGCAGCTTATCCAGGGGTGGTGGCTACACCTTC. The complete variable domain, with remaining parts taken from reference TRBV7-6 and TRBJ1-2, reads GAGVSQSPRYKVTKRGQDVALRCDPISGHVSLYWYRQALGQGPEFLTYFNYEAQQDKSGLPNDRFSAERPEGSISTLTIQRTEQRDSAMYRCASSLSRGGGYTFGSGTRLTVV.

The chain links TRBV11-2 to TRBJ1-2; 7 bases map to TRBD1. V lost 5 bases to trimming and J lost 3 bases; unmatched junction nucleotides: 6. Germline V CDR1 and CDR2: SGHAT, FQNNGV. CDR3 size: 14 residues. In nucleotides, the CDR3 is TGTGCCAGCAGCCCTATCGACAGGGACTATGGCTACACCTTC. Protein: CASSPIDRDYGYTF.

The V gene is TRBV18, the J gene TRBJ2-7; D possibly corresponds to TRBD1 (6 bases). Germline V gene lookup returns CDR1 KGHSH and CDR2 LQKENI. V was cut by 9 bases and J by 2 bases, with 11 bases left in between. The CDR3 runs 12 residues. The CDR3 reads CASQGSAYEQYF. CDR3 in DNA: TGTGCCAGTCAGGGGTCGGCCTACGAGCAGTACTTC.

This chain uses TRBV5-1 with TRBJ2-1, with 14 positions matching TRBD2. Germline CDR1 SGHRS, CDR2 YFSETQ. The V and J ends lost 4 bases and 0 bases, in that order; junction bases with no gene match: 15. CDR3 length: 21 residues. CDR3 sequence (DNA): TGCGCCAGCAGCCGATACCAAACCGGGACTAGCGGGGGTCGCTCCTACAATGAGCAGTTCTTC. Translated: CASSRYQTGTSGGRSYNEQFF.

CDR3 nucleotides: TGTGCCAGCAGCCCCGGAGGCTACGAGCAGTACTTC. The encoded protein is CASSPGGYEQYF. The chain employs TRBV9 and TRBJ2-7; possible D gene TRBD2, 5 bases. CDR1 SGDLS and CDR2 YYNGEE come from the germline V gene. This CDR3 region has 12 residues. Trimming stripped 4 bases from V and 3 bases from J, with 8 bases between.

The chain is built from TRBV10-3 and TRBJ1-5; D gene unclear. This CDR3 region has 17 residues. CDR1 is ENHRY and CDR2 is SYGVKD in the germline V gene. With 0 bases removed from V and 4 bases from J, the gap between germline ends came to 16 bases. The CDR3 is CAISESRGGSGNQPQHF. For the CDR3, the DNA is TGTGCCATCAGTGAGTCCCGGGGAGGGAGCGGGAATCAGCCCCAGCATTTT.

This clone was picked up one time. This sequence joins TRBV5-1 and TRBJ1-1; 10 bases align to TRBD1. The V segment lost 5 bases and the J segment 5 bases; nucleotides outside the gene matches: 6. This CDR3 is built from 14 residues. Germline loops: CDR1 SGHRS, CDR2 YFSETQ. CDR3 sequence reads: CASRRDRGLTEAFF. The CDR3 DNA sequence: TGCGCCAGCAGACGTGACAGGGGGCTAACTGAAGCTTTCTTT.

The chain carries TRBV2 and TRBJ1-3; D is perhaps TRBD1 (6 bases). The CDR3 loop spans 14 amino acids. V was shortened by 4 bases and J by 2 bases, with 9 bases between the two germline ends. Germline V CDR1 and CDR2: SNHLY, FYNNEI. The CDR3 sequence: CASSAGVTGNTIYF. The CDR3 DNA sequence: TGTGCCAGCAGTGCAGGGGTAACTGGAAACACCATATATTTT.

The chain joins TRBV6-6 to TRBJ1-2; a weak D match, TRBD1 (6 bases). The CDR3 has 14 amino acids. V was pared by 6 bases and J by 1 base, with 12 bases between. Germline V gene lookup returns CDR1 MNHNY and CDR2 SVGAGI (reference sequence). CDR3 DNA: TGTGCCAGCAGGACGACAGGTGATAACTATGGCTACACCTTC. Its translation is CASRTTGDNYGYTF.

The V call is TRBV4-1, the J call TRBJ2-7, with TRBD1 matching over 8 bases. CDR1 is MGHRA, CDR2 YSYEKL, per germline. This CDR3 comprises 16 residues. The J segment lost 2 bases and the V segment lost 1 base, leaving 7 bases of the junction unmatched. This CDR3 is CASSQVVRTGPYEQYF. As DNA, the CDR3 is TGCGCCAGCAGCCAAGTAGTAAGGACAGGGCCCTACGAGCAGTACTTC.

This chain joins TRBV30 and TRBJ2-1; the match to TRBD2 covers 10 bases. This CDR3 is 13 amino acids long. J lost 10 bases, V lost 2 bases, and 5 bases had no gene match. Germline loops: CDR1 GTSNPN, CDR2 SVGIG (reference sequence). The CDR3 sequence: CAWSLGLAKEQFF. CDR3 sequence (DNA): TGTGCCTGGAGTTTGGGACTAGCGAAGGAGCAGTTCTTC. The variable domain in full, completed from reference TRBV30 and TRBJ2-1, reads SQTIHQWPATLVQPVGSPLSLECTVEGTSNPNLYWYRQAAGRGLQLLFYSVGIGQISSEVPQNLSASRPQDRQFILSSKKLLLSDSGFYLCAWSLGLAKEQFFGPGTRLTVL.

This chain uses TRBV9 with TRBJ1-5; unclear D gene. This CDR3 is built from 15 residues. Trimming left V 0 bases short and J 0 bases short, with 7 bases between. CDR1 SGDLS and CDR2 YYNGEE come from the germline V gene. This CDR3 is CASSVAGNSNQPQHF. The CDR3 DNA follows: TGTGCCAGCAGCGTAGCGGGGAATAGCAATCAGCCCCAGCATTTT. The full variable domain, with the rest looked up from reference TRBV9 and TRBJ1-5, is DSGVTQTPKHLITATGQRVTLRCSPRSGDLSVYWYQQSLDQGLQFLIQYYNGEERAKGNILERFSAQQFPDLHSELNLSSLELGDSALYFCASSVAGNSNQPQHFGDGTRLSIL.

This chain connects TRBV29-1 to TRBJ2-5, with D unresolved. The V gene lost 4 bases and the J gene lost 4 bases, with 10 bases spanning the gap. From germline, CDR1 is SQVTM and CDR2 ANQGSEA. CDR3 length: 12 amino acids. CDR3 nucleotides: TGCAGCGTTGCCACGTCGCGAGAGACCCAGTACTTC. Its translation: CSVATSRETQYF. Based on the CDR3 plus reference TRBV29-1 and TRBJ2-5, the full variable domain is SAVISQKPSRDICQRGTSLTIQCQVDSQVTMMFWYRQQPGQSLTLIATANQGSEATYESGFVIDKFPISRPNLTFSTLTVSNMSPEDSSIYLCSVATSRETQYFGPGTRLLVL.

The chain has TRBV7-8 and TRBJ2-1, with 10 bases aligning to TRBD1. V dropped 5 bases and J dropped 3; count of bases not matched to a gene: 7. The CDR3 is made up of 16 amino acids. The V gene's germline CDR1 is SGHVS and CDR2 FQNEAQ. The CDR3 reads CASSTRDRGLYNEQFF. CDR3 in DNA: TGTGCCAGCAGCACCCGGGACAGGGGTCTCTACAATGAGCAGTTCTTC.

The chain carries TRBV29-1 and TRBJ1-2; the match to TRBD1 covers 11 bases. V shed 7 bases and J 6 bases; nucleotides not matched to a gene: 1. Germline CDR1 SQVTM, CDR2 ANQGSEA. This CDR3 has 11 amino acids. CDR3 DNA: TGCAGCGGGGGACAGGGGGATGGCTACACCTTC. Amino acid sequence: CSGGQGDGYTF.

The V gene is TRBV13, the J gene TRBJ2-1, with 9 bases matching TRBD1. Germline trimming cut 4 bases from V and 4 bases from J; bases unmatched to any gene: 8. CDR3 length: 16 residues. Germline CDR1 is PRHDT and CDR2 is FYEKMQ (reference sequence). This chain's CDR3 is CASSSPRDRAYNEQFF. CDR3 nucleotides: TGTGCCAGCAGCTCCCCCCGGGACAGGGCTTACAATGAGCAGTTCTTC.

The chain links TRBV27 to TRBJ1-2; 7 bases fit TRBD1. Germline loops: CDR1 MNHEY, CDR2 SMNVEV (reference sequence). J was trimmed by 1 base and V by 6 bases; bases with no gene match: 5. The CDR3 has 14 amino acids. The CDR3 sequence is CASSPGQSNYGYTF. CDR3 nucleotide sequence: TGTGCCAGCAGCCCGGGACAGAGTAACTATGGCTACACCTTC.

This clone appeared a few times. CDR3 in DNA: TGTGCCAGCAGTTTAGACTACACCTTTGGGGTGTCGAACACCGGGGAGCTGTTTTTT. Residues: CASSLDYTFGVSNTGELFF. The V call is TRBV28, the J call TRBJ2-2; possible D gene TRBD2, 5 bases. The germline V and J ends were trimmed by 2 bases and 0 bases, with 19 bases remaining between them. CDR3 length: 19 amino acids. Germline values: CDR1 MDHEN, CDR2 SYDVKM.